A single sample gave rise to the 2 T cell receptor beta chains below, sequenced in a study of T cells after posttransplantation cyclophosphamide. Clones were read by immunoSEQ multiplex PCR, and TCRdb kept only the in-frame ones, dropping some. The sample holds tens of thousands of clones, and no clone turns up only once. The source material was PBMCs. The receptors were sampled from a man in his fifties or sixties in good health, CMV-negative, and a related stem cell transplant donor.

This clone was detected only a few times. The CDR3 protein is CATSRGPGLAPEQYF. Written as DNA, the CDR3 is TGTGCCACCAGCAGAGGACCAGGACTAGCCCCCGAGCAGTACTTC. The J gene is TRBJ2-7, the V gene TRBV15; 8 bases agree with TRBD2. Germline CDR1 is LNHNV and CDR2 is YYDKDF (reference sequence). This CDR3 has 15 amino acids. J gave up 6 bases and V 1 base, and 8 bases lay outside the gene matches.

This clone appeared many times. The genes are TRBV4-1 and TRBJ2-7; 7 bases are shared with TRBD1. V lost 4 bases and J lost 2; bases outside the gene matches: 11. This CDR3 spans 16 amino acids. Per germline, CDR1 MGHRA and CDR2 YSYEKL. The CDR3 loop is CASSRLLTGPAYEQYF. The CDR3 DNA is TGCGCCAGCAGCCGATTATTGACAGGGCCTGCCTACGAGCAGTACTTC.